This T cell receptor beta chain is drawn from a study of T cell changes during pregnancy in multiple sclerosis. Measured with immunoSEQ multiplex PCR; TCRdb has only the in-frame clones, and not every one. The sample shows about 51,000 clones, approximately 94% of them seen only once. Trimming pared 3 bases from V and 1 base from J, leaving 9 bases between. Germline V gene data show CDR1 as SNHLY and CDR2 as FYNNEI. The CDR3 runs to 15 residues. The rearrangement links TRBV2 to TRBJ2-2; a possible D gene is TRBD1 (5 bases). This clonotype originated in a female donor with multiple sclerosis, enrolled in a pregnancy study. Sequencing was performed on CD4+ T cells from peripheral blood mononuclear cells, taken in the second trimester of pregnancy. This chain's CDR3 is CASSELGVNTGELFF. Here the CDR3 DNA reads TGTGCCAGCAGTGAGTTAGGGGTGAACACCGGGGAGCTGTTTTTT. The complete variable domain, with remaining parts taken from reference TRBV2 and TRBJ2-2, reads EPEVTQTPSHQVTQMGQEVILRCVPISNHLYFYWYRQILGQKVEFLVSFYNNEISEKSEIFDDQFSVERPDGSNFTLKIRSTKLEDSAMYFCASSELGVNTGELFFGEGSRLTVL.